Following are 13 T cell receptor beta chains from one sample sequenced in a study of shared clonotypes between healthy human individuals. Naive CD8 cells lacked CD45RO, underwent positive selection for CCR7 and left out terminally differentiated effector memory CD45RA+ cells. Only in-frame clones appear in the TCRdb table, and some are missing; sequencing was by immunoSEQ multiplex PCR. The table has fewer than 1 million clones, roughly 96% seen once; the top ten hold less than 0.25%. The sequenced sample was naive CD8+ T cells sorted from blood. These receptors were obtained from a man aged 25 to 45 in good health.

This clone was seen only once. The rearrangement links TRBV28 to TRBJ1-2; 7 nucleotides match TRBD1. Germline V gene lookup returns CDR1 MDHEN and CDR2 SYDVKM. V dropped 5 bases and J dropped 2; count of bases not matched to a gene: 8. The CDR3 sequence is 15 residues long. The CDR3 nucleotides are TGTGCCAGCAGTGGCCGGGACAGACGAAACTATGGCTACACCTTC. It translates to CASSGRDRRNYGYTF.

The chain links TRBV9 to TRBJ2-1, with D possibly matching TRBD2 (6 bases). Germline V gene lookup returns CDR1 SGDLS and CDR2 YYNGEE. Trimming took off 0 bases at V and 7 bases at J, with 23 bases between the two ends. This CDR3 comprises 18 residues. The CDR3 region has the DNA TGTGCCAGCAGCGTAGGGCTACAAATGACTAGTCTCGGGAATGAGCAGTTCTTC. The encoded protein is CASSVGLQMTSLGNEQFF. The complete variable domain, with remaining parts taken from reference TRBV9 and TRBJ2-1, reads DSGVTQTPKHLITATGQRVTLRCSPRSGDLSVYWYQQSLDQGLQFLIQYYNGEERAKGNILERFSAQQFPDLHSELNLSSLELGDSALYFCASSVGLQMTSLGNEQFFGPGTRLTVL.

This chain connects TRBV27 to TRBJ2-5, with D possibly TRBD2 on 6 matching bases. V shed 11 bases and J shed 3 bases, with 22 bases lying between them. Germline CDR1 reads MNHEY; CDR2 reads SMNVEV (reference sequence). The CDR3 is made up of 15 amino acids. CDR3 amino acids: CAARPSGLFEETQYF. CDR3 sequence (DNA): TGTGCCGCCAGACCCTCGGGACTTTTTGAAGAGACCCAGTACTTC.

J is TRBJ2-2 and V is TRBV11-2, with TRBD2 matching 14 bases. J lost 5 bases, V lost 8 bases, and 10 bases had no gene match. The CDR3 is made up of 17 amino acids. Germline values: CDR1 SGHAT, CDR2 FQNNGV. As DNA, the CDR3 is TGTGCCAGCGTATCGGGACTAGCGGGAGAAGGGACCGGGGAGCTGTTTTTT. Translation: CASVSGLAGEGTGELFF.

A single count supports this clone. The V call is TRBV7-8, the J call TRBJ2-1; D gene uncertain. The CDR3 covers 13 residues. Trimming removed 4 bases from V and 8 bases from J, with 12 bases in between. Germline V gene data show CDR1 as SGHVS and CDR2 as FQNEAQ. In nucleotides, the CDR3 is TGTGCCAGCAGCTATCATTTGTGGGATGAGCAGTTCTTC. This encodes CASSYHLWDEQFF.

The chain combines TRBV7-9 with TRBJ2-1; no firm D call. CDR1 SEHNR and CDR2 FQNEAQ come from the germline V gene (reference sequence). Trimming took off 1 base at V and 4 bases at J, with 17 bases between the two ends. This CDR3 contains 17 residues. The CDR3, as DNA: TGTGCCAGCAGCTTAGAGGGCTTGGGGATTAATTACAATGAGCAGTTCTTC. Translating gives CASSLEGLGINYNEQFF.

V is TRBV28 and J is TRBJ2-1; tentatively, D is TRBD1 (5 bases). Germline CDR1 reads MDHEN; CDR2 reads SYDVKM. Trimming left V 3 bases short and J 1 base short, with 10 bases between. The length of the CDR3 is 15 residues. The CDR3 bases are TGTGCCAGCAGTTTTAGGCAGGGTTCCTACAATGAGCAGTTCTTC. It codes for CASSFRQGSYNEQFF.

The genes are TRBV9 and TRBJ2-3, with D uncertain. Germline loops: CDR1 SGDLS, CDR2 YYNGEE. The length of the CDR3 is 14 residues. V was cut by 4 bases and J by 0 bases, with 9 bases left in between. Here the CDR3 reads CASSPPRSTDTQYF. DNA of the CDR3: TGTGCCAGCAGCCCCCCCCGTAGCACAGATACGCAGTATTTT.

J is TRBJ2-4 and V is TRBV19; D remains ambiguous. This CDR3 has 15 amino acids. Germline V lookup: CDR1 LNHDA, CDR2 SQIVND (reference sequence). Trimming stripped 1 base from V and 3 bases from J, with 10 bases between. CDR3 sequence: CASSIVSGFKNIQYF. The CDR3 DNA follows: TGTGCCAGTAGTATAGTGTCAGGATTCAAAAACATTCAGTACTTC.

The chain uses TRBV7-8 and TRBJ2-2; D remains ambiguous. Trimming took 6 bases from V and 0 from J, leaving 17 bases between them. The CDR3 loop spans 17 amino acids. Germline CDR1 SGHVS, CDR2 FQNEAQ. The CDR3 here is CASSQPPWRPNTGELFF. The CDR3 DNA sequence: TGTGCCAGCAGTCAACCCCCTTGGCGGCCGAACACCGGGGAGCTGTTTTTT.

This clone was detected once. The rearrangement links TRBV7-9 to TRBJ2-7, with D perhaps TRBD1 or TRBD2 (6 bases each). The CDR3 totals 14 residues. Germline V gene lookup returns CDR1 SEHNR and CDR2 FQNEAQ (reference sequence). V lost 5 bases and J lost 2, with 13 bases in between. CDR3 sequence (DNA): TGTGCCAGCAGCCAGAGGGGGAGGCCCTACGAGCAGTACTTC. It specifies CASSQRGRPYEQYF.

The chain recombines TRBV27 with TRBJ1-5; TRBD1 matches 10 bases. Germline assignment: CDR1 MNHEY and CDR2 SMNVEV (reference sequence). This CDR3 region has 17 residues. The ends lost 6 bases at V and 2 bases at J; junction bases unmatched: 10. The CDR3 spells CASSTGQGLFGNQPQHF. The CDR3 DNA is TGTGCCAGCAGCACGGGACAGGGGCTCTTTGGCAATCAGCCCCAGCATTTT.

This chain joins TRBV7-9 and TRBJ2-7, with 9 bases identical to TRBD2. Germline trimming cut 5 bases from V and 2 bases from J; bases unmatched to any gene: 7. This CDR3 comprises 15 residues. Germline CDR1 reads SEHNR; CDR2 reads FQNEAQ (reference sequence). The CDR3 here is CASSRRLAAPYEQYF. The CDR3 coding sequence is TGTGCCAGCAGCAGACGACTAGCGGCCCCCTACGAGCAGTACTTC.